The T cell receptor (beta chain) described here comes from a study of T-cell reconstitution after alpha-beta-depleted transplantation in children. The table lists this clonotype with many counts. V was cut by 0 bases and J by 6 bases, with 11 bases left in between. Germline CDR1 is DFQATT and CDR2 is SNEGSKA (reference sequence). The CDR3 has 13 residues. Preparing the TCRbeta library involved the use of unique molecular identifiers. MiXCR was run by TCRdb on the PCR reads, yielding one entry per CDR3 protein. The repertoire consists of approximately 590,000 distinct CDR3 sequences, with approximately 10% occurring once and the leading ten covering less than 5%.

The chain couples TRBV20-1 to TRBJ1-1; D gene ambiguous. Here the sequenced sample was PBMCs from the stem cell graft donor, taken from the stem cell graft. The origin of this receptor is a human donor who donated a stem cell graft to a child with acute myeloid leukemia. In nucleotides, the CDR3 is TGCAGTGCTAGAGATAAATGGTCCTCTGAAGCTTTCTTT. It specifies CSARDKWSSEAFF.